The clone carrying this T cell receptor (beta chain) was picked up a small number of times. Its antigen is still unknown. This entry belongs to a study of regulatory T cells in long-lasting Graves disease. Study outcomes and limitations: With persistent disease, TRBV28, TRBJ1-2 and TRBJ2-5 were the favored segments. Persistent patients shared under 3,000 public clonotypes among themselves. Newly diagnosed patients shared fewer, at nearly 1,000. Thyroid tissue went unstudied; only peripheral blood was examined.

CDR3 length: 16 residues. With 2 bases removed from V and 5 bases from J, the gap between germline ends came to 18 bases. The V gene's germline CDR1 is LNHDA and CDR2 SQIVND (reference sequence). iRepertoire HTBI primers and Arm-PCR of CDR3 regions built TCR beta libraries. TCRdb called the multiplex PCR reads again in MiXCR, with one record for every CDR3 protein. The sample records about 470,000 distinct CDR3 sequences, just under 15% being singletons. Specified time point: newly diagnosed GD, antithyroid drugs for less than 3 months. RNA extracted from PBMCs served as the sequencing template. The same data also contributed to another study, on T cells in Graves' hyperthyroidism and ophthalmopathy. That work contributes: Hyperthyroidism was newly diagnosed in patients aged 18 to 65 (duration under 2 months).

This clonotype originated in a woman aged 25 to 39 with Graves disease. The chain couples TRBV19 to TRBJ2-5; weak D call: TRBD2 (5 bases). The material sequenced was peripheral blood mononuclear cells (PBMCs), taken at new diagnosis, from a patient treated with antithyroid drugs. CDR3 loop: CASSISNGGGVETQYF. The CDR3 DNA sequence: TGTGCCAGTAGTATATCAAATGGAGGCGGTGTGGAGACCCAGTACTTC.